This T cell receptor beta chain was obtained from a study of blood T cell repertoires in COVID-19. Study background: COVID-19 samples collected from the United States, Italy and Spain covered acute and convalescent phases. Sample material is recorded as cDNA or gDNA derived from T cells, B-cell-depleted T cells, or PBMCs.

Original methodology: Reference gene primer amplification yielded estimated nucleated cell counts. Repertoires were generated with immunoSEQ multiplex PCR, while TCRdb's copy carries only in-frame clones and drops some. That table gives V, J and clone size, and the DNA gave D and trimming. The repertoire consists of hundreds of thousands of clones, with roughly 81% occurring once and the leading ten covering 6.5% to 9.5%. Patients at the Seattle site were enrolled during active infection and followed longitudinally. This clone was observed once. Germline V gives CDR1 SEHNR, CDR2 FQNEAQ (reference sequence). The CDR3 consists of 14 residues. Losses at the gene ends were 5 bases for V and 5 bases for J; bases not matched to a gene: 6.

The chain carries TRBV7-9 and TRBJ2-5; 9 positions match TRBD1. The receptor comes from a woman older than 75 with COVID-19, enrolled during active disease. Input material: peripheral blood. In DNA form, the CDR3 reads TGTGCCAGCAGCCCCATCGACAGGGGGGAGACCCAGTACTTC. Its translation is CASSPIDRGETQYF.